These T cell receptor beta chains were read from a single sample in a study of blood T cell repertoires in COVID-19. Here immunoSEQ multiplex PCR was the method, and the copy in TCRdb shows in-frame clones only, minus some. The profile shows roughly 59,000 clones, 76% of them singletons. Input material: peripheral blood. Receptor source: a woman between 45 and 60 years old with active or convalescent COVID-19. CDR3s include the opening cysteine and the closing phenylalanine or tryptophan. A D gene is named only where the DNA matches it firmly. Rows may omit the clone size; those that give it use once, few, many or a size class.

>TRBJ2-5|TRBD1|NA|TRBV5-6
TGTGCCAGCAGCTTCCTAGGACAGGGGCAAGAGACCCAGTACTTC
CASSFLGQGQETQYF
>TRBJ1-5|TRBD1|NA|TRBV30
TGTGCCTGGAGTGCGGACAGGGACCAGCCCCAGCATTTT
CAWSADRDQPQHF
>TRBJ1-1|NA|medium-sized|TRBV10-3
TGTGCCATCAGTGAGTCGAGCGGCACTGAAGCTTTCTTT
CAISESSGTEAFF
>TRBJ1-2|NA|NA|TRBV7-2
TGTGCCAGCAGCTTACGGCTAGGGACACGATACACCTTC
CASSLRLGTRYTF
>TRBJ1-2|NA|NA|TRBV4-1
TGCGCCAGCAGCCAAGCGGGGGGGCGGCTGAACTATGGCTACACCTTC
CASSQAGGRLNYGYTF
>TRBJ1-2|NA|NA|TRBV18
TGTGCCAGCTCTGAGCGGACGGCTAACTATGGCTACACCTTC
CASSERTANYGYTF
>TRBJ2-3|TRBD2|NA|TRBV7-2
TGTGCCAGCAGCTTAGCGGGACTAGCGGGAGAGGATACGCAGTATTTT
CASSLAGLAGEDTQYF
>TRBJ2-3|NA|few|TRBV7-8
TGTGCCAGCAGCTTAGCACAGGTTTCAGATACGCAGTATTTT
CASSLAQVSDTQYF
>TRBJ1-1|NA|medium-sized|TRBV2
TGTGCCAGCAGCCACGGACTCGACTCGGACACTGAAGCTTTCTTT
CASSHGLDSDTEAFF
>TRBJ1-3|NA|NA|TRBV15
TGTGCCACCAGCAGAGATGCAGGGGCGAACACCATATATTTT
CATSRDAGANTIYF
>TRBJ2-1|NA|NA|TRBV11-2
TGTGCCAGCAGCTCCCGACTAGCCTACAATGAGCAGTTCTTC
CASSSRLAYNEQFF
>TRBJ2-1|NA|NA|TRBV5-4
TGTGCCAGCAGCGCCCCGACTGGAGACAATGAGCAGTTCTTC
CASSAPTGDNEQFF
>TRBJ2-7|TRBD1|NA|TRBV27
TGTGCCAGCAGCGCCCTAGGGGACAGGGACGAGCAGTACTTC
CASSALGDRDEQYF
>TRBJ2-7|NA|NA|TRBV5-6
TGTGCCAGCAGCTCCTCACCAGGCAGGCGATCCTACGAGCAGTACTTC
CASSSSPGRRSYEQYF
>TRBJ2-3|NA|NA|TRBV2
TGTGCCAGCAGTGAAGGGGGGGGCAGAGGCACAGATACGCAGTATTTT
CASSEGGGRGTDTQYF
>TRBJ1-4|TRBD1|many|TRBV27
TGTGCCAGCGGGACAGGGGATGAAAAACTGTTTTTT
CASGTGDEKLFF
>TRBJ1-6|NA|few|TRBV6-4
TGTGCCAGCAGGGATTTGGACACTCCTTCAGATAATTCACCCCTCCACTTT
CASRDLDTPSDNSPLHF
>TRBJ2-6|TRBD1|NA|TRBV18
TGTGCCAGCTCACCGGGGCAGGGGGTCAGCTCTGGGGCCAACGTCCTGACTTTC
CASSPGQGVSSGANVLTF
>TRBJ1-6|TRBD1|few|TRBV7-2
TGTGCCAGCAGCTTAGAGACAGGGACAGATTCACCCCTCCACTTT
CASSLETGTDSPLHF
>TRBJ2-3|NA|NA|TRBV19
TGTGCCAGTACCCCCGGGAGAAGAGATACGCAGTATTTT
CASTPGRRDTQYF
>TRBJ1-6|NA|NA|TRBV2
TGTGCCAGCAGTACGCAGGGTTTCAATTCACCCCTCCACTTT
CASSTQGFNSPLHF
>TRBJ1-3|NA|NA|TRBV18
TGTGCCAGCTCGCCCGCGCGCCTCTCTGGAAACACCATATATTTT
CASSPARLSGNTIYF
>TRBJ1-1|TRBD1|NA|TRBV24-1
TGTGCCACCAGTGATGGGGACAGGGCTCGACGGGCTTTCTTT
CATSDGDRARRAFF
>TRBJ1-5|NA|few|TRBV4-1
TGCGCCAGCAGCCAAGTTGACTTCATAGGGAGGTCGGATCAGCCCCAGCATTTT
CASSQVDFIGRSDQPQHF
>TRBJ1-2|TRBD1|NA|TRBV19
TGTGCCAGTAAGACCGGACAGGGCGGCTATGGCTACACCTTC
CASKTGQGGYGYTF
>TRBJ2-1|NA|NA|TRBV19
TGTGCCAGTAGTCCGCTTCAGGACAATGAGCAGTTCTTC
CASSPLQDNEQFF
>TRBJ2-7|NA|NA|TRBV3-1/TRBV3-2
TGTGCCAGCAGCCGTCATGAGGGAGGCCCCTACGAGCAGTACTTC
CASSRHEGGPYEQYF
>TRBJ2-7|NA|few|TRBV2
TGTGCCAGTGGAGGAGAGGCATACGAGCAGTACTTC
CASGGEAYEQYF
>TRBJ2-1|NA|NA|TRBV10-3
TGTGCCATCAGTGGTTCAAGGGGTGGTGAGCAGTTCTTC
CAISGSRGGEQFF